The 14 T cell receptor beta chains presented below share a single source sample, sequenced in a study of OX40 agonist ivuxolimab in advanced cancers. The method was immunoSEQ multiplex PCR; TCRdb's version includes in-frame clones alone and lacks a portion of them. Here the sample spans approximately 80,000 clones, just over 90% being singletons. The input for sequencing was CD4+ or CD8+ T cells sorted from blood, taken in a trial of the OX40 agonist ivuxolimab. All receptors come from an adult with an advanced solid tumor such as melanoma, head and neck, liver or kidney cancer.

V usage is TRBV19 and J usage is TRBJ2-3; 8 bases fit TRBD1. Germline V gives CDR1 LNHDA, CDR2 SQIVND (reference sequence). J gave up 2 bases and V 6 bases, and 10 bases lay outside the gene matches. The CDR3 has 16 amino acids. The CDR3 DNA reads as TGTGCCAGTAGCTTCCAGGGGGCGGCGGACACAGATACGCAGTATTTT. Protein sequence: CASSFQGAADTDTQYF.

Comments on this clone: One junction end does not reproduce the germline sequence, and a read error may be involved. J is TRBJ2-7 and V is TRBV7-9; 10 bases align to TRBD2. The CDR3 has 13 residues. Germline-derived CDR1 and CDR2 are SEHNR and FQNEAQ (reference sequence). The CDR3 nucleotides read TGTGCCAGCAGCCTAGCGGGGGTTTGGGAGCAGTACTTC. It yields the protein CASSLAGVWEQYF.

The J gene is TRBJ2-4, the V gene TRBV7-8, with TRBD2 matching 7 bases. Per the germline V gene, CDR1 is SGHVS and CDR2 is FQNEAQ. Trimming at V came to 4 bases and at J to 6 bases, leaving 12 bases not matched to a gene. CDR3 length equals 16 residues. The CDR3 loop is CASSYSIAGTLNIQYF. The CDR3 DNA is TGTGCCAGCAGCTACAGTATAGCGGGCACTCTAAACATTCAGTACTTC.

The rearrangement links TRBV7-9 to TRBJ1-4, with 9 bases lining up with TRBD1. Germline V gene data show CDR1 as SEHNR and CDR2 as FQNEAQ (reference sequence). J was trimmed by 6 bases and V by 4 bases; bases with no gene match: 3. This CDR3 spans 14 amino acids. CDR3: CASSSGTGHEKLFF. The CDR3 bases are TGTGCCAGCAGCTCCGGGACAGGGCATGAAAAACTGTTTTTT.

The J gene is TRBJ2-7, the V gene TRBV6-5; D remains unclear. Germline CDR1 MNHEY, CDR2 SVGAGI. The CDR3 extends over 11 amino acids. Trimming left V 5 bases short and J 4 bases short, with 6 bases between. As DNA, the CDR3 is TGTGCCAGCAGTCGCCGATACGAGCAGTACTTC. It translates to CASSRRYEQYF.

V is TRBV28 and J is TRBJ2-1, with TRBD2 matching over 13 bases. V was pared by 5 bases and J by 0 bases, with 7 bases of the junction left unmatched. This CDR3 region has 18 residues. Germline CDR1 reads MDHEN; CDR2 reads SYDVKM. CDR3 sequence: CASSRLAGGRSSYNEQFF. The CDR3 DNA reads TGTGCCAGCAGTCGACTAGCGGGGGGAAGGAGCTCCTACAATGAGCAGTTCTTC.

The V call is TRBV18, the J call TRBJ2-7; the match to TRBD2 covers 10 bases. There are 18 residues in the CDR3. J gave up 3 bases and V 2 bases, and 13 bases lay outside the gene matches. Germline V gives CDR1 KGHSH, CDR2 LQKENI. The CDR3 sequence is CASSPLTLQAGGDYEQYF. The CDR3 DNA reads TGTGCCAGCTCACCATTAACCCTTCAAGCGGGAGGGGACTACGAGCAGTACTTC.

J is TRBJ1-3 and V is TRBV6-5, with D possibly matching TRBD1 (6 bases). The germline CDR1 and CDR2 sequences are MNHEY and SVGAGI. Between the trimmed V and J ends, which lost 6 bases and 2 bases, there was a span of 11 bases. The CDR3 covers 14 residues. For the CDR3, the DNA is TGTGCCAGCAGCCAGGACAGTCCTGGAAACACCATATATTTT. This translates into CASSQDSPGNTIYF.

Here the CDR3 DNA reads TGTGCCAGCAGCTTAGAAACCTACACTGAAGCTTTCTTT. Its protein product is CASSLETYTEAFF. V and J are TRBV7-3 and TRBJ1-1, with D unclear. The germline V gene has CDR1 SGHTA and CDR2 FQGTGA. Trimming shortened V by 2 bases and J by 3 bases, and 7 bases separated the two germline ends. The CDR3 length is 13 residues.

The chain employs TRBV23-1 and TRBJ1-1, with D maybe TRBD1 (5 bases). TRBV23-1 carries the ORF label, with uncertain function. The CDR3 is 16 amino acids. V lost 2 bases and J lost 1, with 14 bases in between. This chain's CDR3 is CASSQPPWGGNTEAFF. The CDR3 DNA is TGCGCCAGCAGTCAACCTCCGTGGGGGGGGAACACTGAAGCTTTCTTT.

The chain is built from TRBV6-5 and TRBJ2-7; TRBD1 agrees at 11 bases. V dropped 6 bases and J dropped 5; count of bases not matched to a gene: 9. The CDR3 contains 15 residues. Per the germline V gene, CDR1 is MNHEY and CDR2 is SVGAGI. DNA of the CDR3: TGTGCCAGCAGCTGGGACCGGGACAGGGGGAACGAGCAGTACTTC. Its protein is CASSWDRDRGNEQYF.

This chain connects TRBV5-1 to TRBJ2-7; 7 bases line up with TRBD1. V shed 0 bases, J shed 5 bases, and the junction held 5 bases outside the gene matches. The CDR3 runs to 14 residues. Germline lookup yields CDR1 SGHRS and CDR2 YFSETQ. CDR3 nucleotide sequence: TGCGCCAGCAGCTTGGGAGGGGGCACCGACGAGCAGTACTTC. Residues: CASSLGGGTDEQYF.

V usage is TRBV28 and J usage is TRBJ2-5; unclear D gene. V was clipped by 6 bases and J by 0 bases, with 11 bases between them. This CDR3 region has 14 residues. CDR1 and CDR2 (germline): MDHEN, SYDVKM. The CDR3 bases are TGTGCCAGCAGCCGACCGGGCCACCAAGAGACCCAGTACTTC. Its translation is CASSRPGHQETQYF.

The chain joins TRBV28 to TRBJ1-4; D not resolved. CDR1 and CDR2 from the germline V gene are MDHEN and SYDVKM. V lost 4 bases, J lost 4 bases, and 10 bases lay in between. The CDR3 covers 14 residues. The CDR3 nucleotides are TGTGCCAGCAGTTCACGATCTTTTAATGAAAAACTGTTTTTT. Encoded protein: CASSSRSFNEKLFF.